The T cell receptor beta chain under discussion was sequenced for a study of T cells in Graves' hyperthyroidism and ophthalmopathy. Study overall: Peripheral blood sampling occurred at initial diagnosis, before any treatment.

The hyperthyroidism patients had all been newly diagnosed, and their disease duration was under 2 months. Their ages ranged from 18 to 65 years. In making diagnoses, clinical symptoms, serum thyroxine and TRAb, thyroid ultrasound and orbital computed tomography were all used. Fresh 10 ml peripheral blood yielded PBMCs. The CDR3 loop spans 13 amino acids. V lost 0 bases, J lost 4 bases, and 6 bases lay in between. Germline CDR1 MRHNA, CDR2 SNTAGT. Researchers took RNA transcripts and amplified the TCR beta CDR3 regions from them. Primed by the HTBI set, a first-round RT-PCR was run on the TCR CDR3. TCRdb reanalysed the multiplex PCR reads using MiXCR and keeps one entry per CDR3 protein. This sample has about 620,000 distinct CDR3 sequences, with 15% to 20% found just once.

This sequence originates from a woman aged 25 to 39 with Graves' hyperthyroidism. This chain connects TRBV6-4 to TRBJ1-2, with D hard to call. Sequencing was done on a sample of blood. CDR3 protein: CASSDSDGYGYTF. The CDR3 nucleotides are TGTGCCAGCAGTGACTCGGACGGCTATGGCTACACCTTC.